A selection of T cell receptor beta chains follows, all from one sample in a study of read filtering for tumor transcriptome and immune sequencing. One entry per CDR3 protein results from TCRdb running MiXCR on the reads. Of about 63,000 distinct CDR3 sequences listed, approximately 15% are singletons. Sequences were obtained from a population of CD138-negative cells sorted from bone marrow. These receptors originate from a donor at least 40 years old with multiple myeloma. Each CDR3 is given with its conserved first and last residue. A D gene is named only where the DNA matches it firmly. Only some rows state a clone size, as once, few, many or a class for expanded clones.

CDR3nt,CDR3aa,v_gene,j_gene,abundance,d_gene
TGTGCCAGCAGTGTCCCCCGGTCAGGGGGAGAGACCCAGTACTTC,CASSVPRSGGETQYF,TRBV28,TRBJ2-5,NA,TRBD1
TGCAGTGCTAGAGATCTCAGGGTTACCAAAAACATTCAGTACTTC,CSARDLRVTKNIQYF,TRBV20-1,TRBJ2-4,NA,NA
TGCGCCAGCAGCTTGGCCGGAGTGGCAGGTTTGAACACTGAAGCTTTCTTT,CASSLAGVAGLNTEAFF,TRBV5-1,TRBJ1-1,few,NA
TGCAGTGCCCGCCCGGACAGGGGGCGATTCAATGAGCAGTTCTTC,CSARPDRGRFNEQFF,TRBV20-1,TRBJ2-1,many,TRBD1
TGTGCCACCAGTGATTTTGCGCCATCCCAAACAGGGGGAGCCTACAATGAGCAGTTCTTC,CATSDFAPSQTGGAYNEQFF,TRBV24-1,TRBJ2-1,many,TRBD1
TGCGCCAGCAGCTTGCCGGGGATTGAAGCTTTCTTT,CASSLPGIEAFF,TRBV5-1,TRBJ1-1,many,NA
TGTGCCACCAGTGATGCGTCGGGATATACCACAGATACGCAGTATTTT,CATSDASGYTTDTQYF,TRBV24-1,TRBJ2-3,many,NA
TGCGCCAGCAGCGGTAACAGGGGGTTACCTTCGAACACCGGGGAGCTGTTTTTT,CASSGNRGLPSNTGELFF,TRBV5-1,TRBJ2-2,many,TRBD1
TGTGCCAGCAGCCTAACAGGTTTCAATGAAAAACTGTTTTTT,CASSLTGFNEKLFF,TRBV11-2,TRBJ1-4,many,NA
TGTGCCTGGAGTGTATCGGGAGGGACCTACGAGCAGTACTTC,CAWSVSGGTYEQYF,TRBV30,TRBJ2-7,few,TRBD2
TGTGCCAGCAGCCGGGGACTAGCGGGAGAGGGGGTTTCCTACAATGAGCAGTTCTTC,CASSRGLAGEGVSYNEQFF,TRBV4-2,TRBJ2-1,many,TRBD2
TGTGCCAGCAGCCCTCCTATACTAGCGGTTCACACAGATACGCAGTATTTT,CASSPPILAVHTDTQYF,TRBV14,TRBJ2-3,many,TRBD2
TGCAGTGCTAGGGGCCTAGCGGGAGAGAGGTACGAGCAGTACTTC,CSARGLAGERYEQYF,TRBV20-1,TRBJ2-7,many,TRBD2
TGTGCCAGCAGAGGGACAGGGAACACCGGGGAGCAGTTCTTT,CASRGTGNTGEQFF,TRBV6-6,TRBJ2-2,NA,TRBD1
TGCAGTGCTAGAGCAAAACAGGGCGGAAACACCATATATTTT,CSARAKQGGNTIYF,TRBV20-1,TRBJ1-3,few,NA
TGTGCCAGCAGTTTAAGAGCGGGGCACACAGATACGCAGTATTTT,CASSLRAGHTDTQYF,TRBV28,TRBJ2-3,few,TRBD2
TGCAGTGCTAGAGGTGCCTTTCTAGCGGGTTACGGCACCGGGGAGCTGTTTTTT,CSARGAFLAGYGTGELFF,TRBV20-1,TRBJ2-2,many,TRBD2
TGCAGTGCTGCGGGGCCGGGTGGAGCGGCCCTCCACTTT,CSAAGPGGAALHF,TRBV20-1,TRBJ1-6,many,NA
TGTGCCAGCAGTTACTGTGGGCCTAATGAGCAGTTCTTC,CASSYCGPNEQFF,TRBV6-2/TRBV6-3,TRBJ2-1,few,NA
TGTGCCAGCTCACCACCGCTAGGGCTGAACACTGAAGCTTTCTTT,CASSPPLGLNTEAFF,TRBV18,TRBJ1-1,few,NA
TGTGCCAGCAGCTCCGAATGGGGATCCAACGGGAACATTTATAGCAATCAGCCCCAGCATTTT,CASSSEWGSNGNIYSNQPQHF,TRBV19,TRBJ1-5,few,NA
TGCAGCGCTAAGACAGGGGCGGGCACCGGGGAGCCGTTTTTT,CSAKTGAGTGEPFF,TRBV29-1,TRBJ2-2,NA,TRBD1
TGCAGTGCTAGCGGTAGCAATCAGCCCCAGCATTTT,CSASGSNQPQHF,TRBV20-1,TRBJ1-5,many,NA
TGCGCCAGCAGCTTGGGAATGTTTTCCCCCGGGGAGCTGTTTTTT,CASSLGMFSPGELFF,TRBV5-1,TRBJ2-2,many,NA
TGTGCCAGCAGTGGAGCTCTGGACAGGCGGACCAAAAACATTCAGTACTTC,CASSGALDRRTKNIQYF,TRBV27,TRBJ2-4,many,TRBD1
TGCAGCGTAGGGACAGGGATGGAGACCCAGTACTTC,CSVGTGMETQYF,TRBV29-1,TRBJ2-5,NA,TRBD1
TGCAGCGTTGAAGGGGCGGGATTGGGGTACGAGCAGTACTTC,CSVEGAGLGYEQYF,TRBV29-1,TRBJ2-7,many,NA
TGCGCCAGCAGTGATCGCGGCCTAAATACGCAGTATTTT,CASSDRGLNTQYF,TRBV10-2,TRBJ2-3,NA,NA
TGTGCCAGCAGCCTGATGCCGGGAGTAGTGGAAGCTTTCTTT,CASSLMPGVVEAFF,TRBV7-9,TRBJ1-1,many,NA
TGTGCCACCAGAGACTACGGGGGAGACACAGATACGCAGTATTTT,CATRDYGGDTDTQYF,TRBV15,TRBJ2-3,NA,NA
TGTGCCAGCCAGGAGAGAACCGGGGAGCTGTTTTTT,CASQERTGELFF,TRBV28,TRBJ2-2,many,NA
TGTAGCACACGACAGGGGGTGGATCCCAATCAGACCCAGCATTTT,CSTRQGVDPNQTQHF,TRBV29-1,TRBJ1-5,few,TRBD1
TGCGCCAGCAGTACTACTACCGAGGGGAACACTGAAGCTTTCTTT,CASSTTTEGNTEAFF,TRBV4-3,TRBJ1-1,many,NA
TGTGCCAGCAGTTACGGGGACAGGGGATGGGGCACTGAAGCTTTCTTT,CASSYGDRGWGTEAFF,TRBV6-5,TRBJ1-1,many,TRBD1
TGTGCCAGCAGTGACGAATTGCTAGCGGGAGATAAGGGTGAGCAGTTCTTC,CASSDELLAGDKGEQFF,TRBV25-1,TRBJ2-1,many,TRBD2
TGTGCCAGTAGTATTCTAGCGGGAGCCAATGAGCAGTTCTTC,CASSILAGANEQFF,TRBV19,TRBJ2-1,many,TRBD2
TGTGCCAGCTCACCGTGGGGAGATGAGCAGTTCTTC,CASSPWGDEQFF,TRBV18,TRBJ2-1,many,NA
TGTGCCACCAGCAGAGGAAGGGAAGGTCAGCCCCAGCATTTT,CATSRGREGQPQHF,TRBV15,TRBJ1-5,many,NA
TGTGCCACCAGCACCCGGGGGCAGTTGAACACTGAAGCTTTCTTT,CATSTRGQLNTEAFF,TRBV15,TRBJ1-1,many,NA
TGCGCCAGCAGGGGGACAGGGATGAACACTGAAGCTTTCTTT,CASRGTGMNTEAFF,TRBV5-1,TRBJ1-1,many,TRBD1
TGTGCCAGCAGCCCCTCGTGGGGGACTAGCGGGAGATCAGATACGCAGTATTTT,CASSPSWGTSGRSDTQYF,TRBV11-2,TRBJ2-3,many,TRBD2